This TCR beta chain comes out of a study of identical twins. Overall study results and limits: Beta clonotypes that were abundant in cord blood contained fewer insertions, a pattern absent from memory repertoires. The presence of invariant MAIT and iNKT cells could partly confound analyses of zero-insertion sequences.

Comment on this clonotype: Its antigen is as yet unknown.

The length of the CDR3 is 12 residues. The V end lost 4 bases, the J end lost 5 bases, and 9 bases lay between the germline ends. The germline V gene encodes CDR1 SGHRS and CDR2 YFSETQ. TCRdb itself ran the 5' RACE reads through MiXCR, one entry per CDR3 protein. Among 500,000 or so distinct CDR3 sequences, around 15% were seen once, and the ten largest hold approximately 1%. The same sample was also used in a study of yellow fever vaccine responses in identical twins.

The source material was CD4+ T cells sorted from blood. This chain joins TRBV5-1 and TRBJ2-5; D is possibly TRBD1 (6 bases). The TCR sequence derives from a woman aged 18-35 years in good health. CDR3 loop: CASSQGKETQYF. In DNA, the CDR3 is TGCGCCAGCAGCCAGGGGAAGGAGACCCAGTACTTC.